This TCR beta chain was sequenced in a study of shared clonotypes between healthy human individuals. Study-wide points: Inspection by rarefaction showed sorted-subset sequencing to be incomplete despite large depth.

Each subset's genomic DNA was shared equally among a number of immunoSEQ plates. Produced via immunoSEQ multiplex PCR; TCRdb's table is partial and in-frame only. The table records 2 million to 2.5 million clones, 85% to 95% of them present only once. This clone was detected only a few times. Antigen: not known. Other DNA sequences in this specimen translate into the identical CDR3. Trimming cost V 0 bases and J 7 bases, with 7 bases left between them. Germline values: CDR1 SGDLS, CDR2 YYNGEE. The length of the CDR3 is 12 residues. This receptor was obtained from a man aged 18-30 years in good health. Some clones in this sample may be carry-over from other donors' samples. The chain links TRBV9 to TRBJ1-2, with D hard to call. Sequencing was carried out using naive CD4+ T cells from PBMCs. Subset: CD45RA+ positively selected. DNA of the CDR3: TGTGCCAGCAGCGTAGCGGGATCTGGCTACACCTTC. Translated, it gives CASSVAGSGYTF.